This T cell receptor beta chain was obtained from a study of glioma-infiltrating T cells after dendritic cell vaccination. Study in general: Autologous tumor lysate-pulsed dendritic cell vaccination was given between about 2003 and 2013.

CDR3 length: 15 residues. V was pared by 7 bases and J by 5 bases, with 20 bases between. Germline V gene data show CDR1 as SEHNR and CDR2 as FQNEAQ (reference sequence). Regarding time point: after dendritic cell vaccination, including at tumor progression/relapse. Patients had residual fresh-frozen tumor tissue and more than two years of survival data. Sequencing used immunoSEQ multiplex PCR; TCRdb keeps in-frame clones, though not all of them. The sample records 100,000 or so clones, about 85% being singletons. General study findings and limits: Only a small number of patients had complete blood and tumor samples. No direct clonality-survival link was found; a diverse polyclonal response may matter.

Regarding this clone: Its antigen remains unidentified.

This sample comprised blood, obtained after dendritic cell vaccination. The chain combines TRBV7-9 with TRBJ1-1; D unclear. The source is a human donor with glioblastoma. As DNA, the CDR3 is TGTGCCAGCAACTCGGCGCCAGGCCATTCGACTGAAGCTTTCTTT. Protein: CASNSAPGHSTEAFF.